Listed here are 12 T cell receptor beta chains from one sample, sequenced in a study of blood T cell repertoires in COVID-19. Clones were sequenced by immunoSEQ multiplex PCR, and TCRdb holds only the in-frame ones, with some missing. The data contain hundreds of thousands of clones, roughly 85% of them singletons. Sequenced material: PBMCs or T cells enriched from blood (not recorded which). The receptor source for this set is a woman between 40 and 50 years old with acute COVID-19.

The chain links TRBV6-5 to TRBJ2-1, with a possible D match to TRBD1 (5 bases). CDR3 size: 14 residues. V dropped 4 bases and J dropped 0 bases, with 7 bases sitting between them. Germline V gene lookup returns CDR1 MNHEY and CDR2 SVGAGI. The CDR3: CASSSQGSYNEQFF. CDR3 DNA sequence: TGTGCCAGCAGTTCGCAGGGCTCCTACAATGAGCAGTTCTTC.

This clone was seen a few times. The CDR3 loop is CASSLPAGLAGELFF. The CDR3 DNA sequence: TGTGCCAGCAGCTTACCGGCGGGATTGGCCGGGGAGCTGTTTTTT. The chain employs TRBV7-6 and TRBJ2-2, with D possibly matching TRBD2 (6 bases). Germline-derived CDR1 and CDR2 are SGHVS and FNYEAQ. V shed 2 bases and J shed 6 bases, with 13 bases lying between them. The CDR3 is 15 residues long.

V is TRBV28 and J is TRBJ1-6, with D maybe TRBD1 (6 bases). The CDR3 runs to 15 residues. CDR1 MDHEN and CDR2 SYDVKM come from the germline V gene. Trimming removed 0 bases at V and 7 bases at J, with 10 bases between. CDR3 in amino acids: CASSLWQGRNSPLHF. CDR3 sequence (DNA): TGTGCCAGCAGTTTATGGCAGGGGCGGAATTCACCCCTCCACTTT.

The table lists this clone with a count of one. This chain joins TRBV5-6 and TRBJ2-7, with 10 positions matching TRBD2. The ends lost 4 bases at V and 2 bases at J; junction bases unmatched: 9. This CDR3 region has 16 residues. Germline-derived CDR1 and CDR2 are SGHDT and YYEEEE. The CDR3 DNA follows: TGTGCCAGCAGCCTAAGACTAGCGGGCCCTCCCTACGAGCAGTACTTC. Translation: CASSLRLAGPPYEQYF.

J is TRBJ1-1 and V is TRBV18; possibly TRBD1 for D (6 bases). V was cut by 1 base and J by 1 base, with 10 bases left in between. The CDR3 sequence is 15 residues long. Per the germline V gene, CDR1 is KGHSH and CDR2 is LQKENI. Written as DNA, the CDR3 is TGTGCCAGCTCACCACGAAGACAGGAGAACACTGAAGCTTTCTTT. Translation gives CASSPRRQENTEAFF. Supplemented by reference TRBV18 and TRBJ1-1, the full variable domain reads NAGVMQNPRHLVRRRGQEARLRCSPMKGHSHVYWYRQLPEEGLKFMVYLQKENIIDESGMPKERFSAEFPKEGPSILRIQQVVRGDSAAYFCASSPRRQENTEAFFGQGTRLTVV.

This clone appeared once. The CDR3 sequence is CAWSGSETQYF. As DNA, the CDR3 is TGTGCCTGGAGTGGTTCGGAGACCCAGTACTTC. The chain uses TRBV30 and TRBJ2-5, with D unclear. The CDR3 spans 11 residues. CDR1 and CDR2 from the germline V gene are GTSNPN and SVGIG (reference sequence). Trimming stripped 1 base from V and 5 bases from J, with 5 bases between.

The chain combines TRBV7-2 with TRBJ1-4; D unresolved. The CDR3 spans 14 residues. Germline assignment: CDR1 SGHTA and CDR2 FQGNSA. V lost 7 bases to trimming and J lost 6 bases, with 15 bases between them. The CDR3 DNA follows: TGTGCCAGCACCACTAGGGCGGGTGATGAAAAACTGTTTTTT. Translating it yields CASTTRAGDEKLFF.

The chain is built from TRBV6-1 and TRBJ1-2, with 8 positions matching TRBD1. Germline-derived CDR1 and CDR2 are MNHNS and SASEGT. Trimming took 2 bases from V and 0 from J; bases not matched to a gene: 8. This CDR3 is 17 amino acids long. The CDR3 loop is CASSESRDRPPNYGYTF. The CDR3 coding sequence is TGTGCCAGCAGTGAAAGTCGGGACAGGCCCCCTAACTATGGCTACACCTTC.

The chain uses TRBV7-2 and TRBJ2-1; 7 nucleotides match TRBD1. From germline, CDR1 is SGHTA and CDR2 FQGNSA. The CDR3 is 15 residues long. With V trimmed by 7 bases and J by 4 bases, 10 bases remained unmatched. CDR3 protein: CASTIGTAKYNEQFF. In DNA form, the CDR3 reads TGTGCCAGCACCATTGGGACAGCAAAATACAATGAGCAGTTCTTC.

The chain couples TRBV9 to TRBJ2-1; the match to TRBD2 covers 11 bases. J was trimmed by 10 bases and V by 0 bases; bases with no gene match: 3. Germline V gene sequence: CDR1 SGDLS, CDR2 YYNGEE. This CDR3 has 14 amino acids. CDR3 region: CASSVVWTSGEQFF. For the CDR3, the DNA is TGTGCCAGCAGCGTAGTCTGGACTAGCGGGGAGCAGTTCTTC.

This chain uses TRBV7-9 with TRBJ1-1, with D perhaps matching TRBD1 (6 bases). Trimming removed 5 bases from V and 1 base from J, with 11 bases in between. The CDR3 runs 14 residues. CDR1 and CDR2 (germline): SEHNR, FQNEAQ (reference sequence). For the CDR3, the DNA is TGTGCCAGCAGCCCAGGGGCAGGGAACACTGAAGCTTTCTTT. It translates to CASSPGAGNTEAFF.

The V call is TRBV5-1, the J call TRBJ1-1; D uncertain. There are 16 residues in the CDR3. Between the trimmed V and J ends, which lost 0 bases and 0 bases, there was a span of 12 bases. The germline CDR1 and CDR2 sequences are SGHRS and YFSETQ. The chain's CDR3 is CASSLAPGGLNTEAFF. CDR3 bases: TGCGCCAGCAGCTTGGCCCCAGGTGGGCTGAACACTGAAGCTTTCTTT.